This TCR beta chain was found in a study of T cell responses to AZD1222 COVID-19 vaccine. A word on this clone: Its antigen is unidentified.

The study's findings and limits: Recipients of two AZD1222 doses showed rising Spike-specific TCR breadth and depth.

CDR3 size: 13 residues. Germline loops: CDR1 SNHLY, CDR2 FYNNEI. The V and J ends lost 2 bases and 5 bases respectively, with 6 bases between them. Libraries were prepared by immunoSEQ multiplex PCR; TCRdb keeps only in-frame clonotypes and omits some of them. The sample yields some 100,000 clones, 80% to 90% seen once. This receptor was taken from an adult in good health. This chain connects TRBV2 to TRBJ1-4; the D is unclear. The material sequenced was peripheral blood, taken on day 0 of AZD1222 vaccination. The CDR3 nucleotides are TGTGCCAGCAGTGAATGGCGGAATGAAAAACTGTTTTTT. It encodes CASSEWRNEKLFF.